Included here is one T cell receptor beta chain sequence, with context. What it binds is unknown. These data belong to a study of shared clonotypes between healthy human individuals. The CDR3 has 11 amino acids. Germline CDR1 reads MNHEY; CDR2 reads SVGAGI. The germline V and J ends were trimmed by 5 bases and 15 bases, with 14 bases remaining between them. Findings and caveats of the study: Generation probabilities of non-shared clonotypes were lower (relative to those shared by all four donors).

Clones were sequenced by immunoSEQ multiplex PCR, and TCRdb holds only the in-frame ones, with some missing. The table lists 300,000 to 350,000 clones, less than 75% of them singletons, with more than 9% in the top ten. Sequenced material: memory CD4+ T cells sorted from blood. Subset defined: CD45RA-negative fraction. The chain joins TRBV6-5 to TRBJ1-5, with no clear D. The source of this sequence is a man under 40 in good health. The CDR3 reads CASSDVGRRHF. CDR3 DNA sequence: TGTGCCAGCAGTGACGTAGGGAGAAGGCATTTT.